Listed below are T cell receptor beta chains from one sample, sequenced in a study of T cells after yellow fever vaccination. Using its own MiXCR run on the 5' RACE reads, TCRdb lists one record per CDR3 protein. The sample contains around 250,000 distinct CDR3 sequences, 6.9% of which appear only once. The input for sequencing was CD4+ T cells sorted from PBMCs, taken 15 days after the yellow fever booster vaccination. The receptors derive from a man aged 25 to 40 who received the YFV17D yellow fever vaccine. Both conserved end residues are part of each CDR3. The D gene is left open where the match is weak. Only part of the rows carry a size: once, few, many, or a class if the clone is expanded.

V,J,size,D,CDR3,DNA
TRBV5-1,TRBJ1-3,many,TRBD1,CASSPTGVNTIYF,TGCGCCAGCAGCCCGACAGGGGTGAACACCATATATTTT
TRBV12-3/TRBV12-4,TRBJ2-1,many,TRBD2,CASLLAVNEQFF,TGTGCCAGCCTACTAGCGGTCAATGAGCAGTTCTTC
TRBV7-2,TRBJ2-1,many,.,CASSLGGGYEQFF,TGTGCCAGCAGCTTAGGCGGCGGGTATGAGCAGTTCTTC
TRBV10-3,TRBJ1-2,few,.,CAISEGRPYGYTF,TGTGCCATCAGTGAGGGCAGACCCTATGGCTACACCTTC
TRBV28,TRBJ2-5,.,.,CASSLVQGETQYF,TGTGCCAGCAGTTTAGTACAGGGAGAGACCCAGTACTTC
TRBV27,TRBJ1-4,.,.,CASRPGVRATNEKLFF,TGTGCCAGCAGGCCCGGGGTTCGGGCAACTAATGAAAAACTGTTTTTT
TRBV3-1,TRBJ2-5,.,TRBD2,CTCRPYPGLAGYQETQYF,TGTACCTGCAGACCCTACCCGGGACTAGCGGGTTACCAAGAGACCCAGTACTTC
TRBV7-2,TRBJ2-7,.,.,CASSLVGRASSEQYF,TGTGCCAGCAGCTTAGTGGGCAGGGCGTCAAGCGAGCAGTACTTC
TRBV12-3/TRBV12-4,TRBJ2-3,few,.,CASSFGDTRTDTQYF,TGTGCCAGCAGTTTCGGGGACACACGCACAGATACGCAGTATTTT
TRBV7-6,TRBJ1-4,.,TRBD1,CASSPGQANEKLFF,TGTGCCAGCAGCCCGGGACAGGCTAATGAAAAACTGTTTTTT
TRBV20-1,TRBJ2-1,few,.,CSASRVYGEQFF,TGCAGTGCTAGCAGGGTTTACGGTGAGCAGTTCTTC
TRBV19,TRBJ2-5,.,TRBD2,CASNSRAGVETQYF,TGTGCCAGTAATTCTCGAGCGGGAGTGGAGACCCAGTACTTC
TRBV29-1,TRBJ2-7,.,.,CSVRKDPDTSEQYF,TGCAGCGTACGTAAGGACCCCGACACGTCCGAGCAGTACTTC
TRBV6-2/TRBV6-3,TRBJ1-2,.,.,CASSNSYGYTF,TGTGCCAGCAGCAACAGCTATGGCTACACCTTC
TRBV12-3/TRBV12-4,TRBJ2-2,many,.,CASSLRRAGELFF,TGTGCCAGCAGCCTCCGCAGAGCCGGGGAGCTGTTTTTT
TRBV5-5,TRBJ1-1,few,TRBD1,CASSSHATGVAFF,TGTGCCAGCAGCTCCCATGCGACAGGGGTGGCTTTCTTT
TRBV7-8,TRBJ2-3,many,.,CASSLVGGLSTDTQYF,TGTGCCAGCAGCTTAGTTGGGGGTCTTAGCACAGATACGCAGTATTTT
TRBV2,TRBJ2-2,many,TRBD2,CASRSGRGDTGELFF,TGTGCCAGCAGGAGCGGGAGAGGAGACACCGGGGAGCTGTTTTTT
TRBV20-1,TRBJ1-3,.,TRBD1,CSARPGQERNTIYF,TGCAGTGCCAGACCGGGACAGGAGAGAAACACCATATATTTT
TRBV9,TRBJ2-1,many,.,CASTASVELGEQFF,TGTGCCAGCACCGCTAGCGTCGAGCTAGGGGAGCAGTTCTTC
TRBV9,TRBJ1-1,.,.,CASSIQENTEAFF,TGTGCCAGCAGCATACAGGAGAACACTGAAGCTTTCTTT
TRBV7-2,TRBJ2-5,many,.,CASSLTSGSRETQYF,TGTGCCAGCAGCTTGACCTCCGGGAGTCGGGAGACCCAGTACTTC
TRBV3-1,TRBJ2-7,.,.,CASSRTIYYEQYF,TGTGCCAGCAGCCGAACGATTTACTACGAGCAGTACTTC
TRBV7-8,TRBJ2-1,few,.,CASSLVRIEQFF,TGTGCCAGCAGCTTAGTAAGGATTGAGCAGTTCTTC
TRBV30,TRBJ1-6,.,.,CAWSRLWGDGSPLHF,TGTGCCTGGAGTCGCCTTTGGGGCGACGGATCACCCCTCCACTTT
TRBV6-1,TRBJ2-3,.,.,CASGGPITDTQYF,TGTGCCAGTGGGGGCCCTATCACAGATACGCAGTATTTT
TRBV7-9,TRBJ2-1,many,TRBD2,CASSLAGLGNNEQFF,TGTGCCAGCAGCCTAGCGGGATTGGGGAACAATGAGCAGTTCTTC
TRBV20-1,TRBJ1-2,.,TRBD1,CSATETGIDYGYTF,TGCAGTGCTACAGAGACAGGGATTGACTATGGCTACACCTTC
TRBV7-9,TRBJ2-7,many,.,CASTGLYEQYF,TGTGCCAGTACAGGGCTCTACGAGCAGTACTTC
TRBV20-1,TRBJ2-1,.,TRBD1,CSAPRQGMVNEQFF,TGCAGTGCTCCCAGACAGGGAATGGTCAATGAGCAGTTCTTC
TRBV2,TRBJ1-5,many,.,CAPGWGPHNQPQHF,TGTGCCCCGGGATGGGGGCCCCACAATCAGCCCCAGCATTTT
TRBV5-1,TRBJ1-4,few,TRBD1,CASSLGDRLGEKLFF,TGCGCCAGCAGCTTGGGGGACAGGTTGGGTGAAAAACTGTTTTTT
TRBV11-2,TRBJ1-1,few,.,CASSSLLGTEAFF,TGTGCCAGCAGCTCTTTGTTGGGAACTGAAGCTTTCTTT
TRBV15,TRBJ2-5,many,.,CATSPGSSQETQYF,TGTGCCACCAGCCCGGGGTCCAGCCAAGAGACCCAGTACTTC
TRBV7-8,TRBJ2-6,.,TRBD1,CASSFRQGGGANVLTF,TGTGCCAGCAGCTTCCGACAGGGCGGTGGGGCCAACGTCCTGACTTTC
TRBV7-2,TRBJ2-3,many,.,CASSPVGGPSTDTQYF,TGTGCCAGCAGCCCCGTCGGGGGGCCTAGCACAGATACGCAGTATTTT
TRBV29-1,TRBJ2-7,many,TRBD2,CSVGTSDEQYF,TGCAGCGTAGGGACTAGCGACGAGCAGTACTTC
TRBV23-1,TRBJ2-2,few,.,CASSQSDPANTGELFF,TGCGCCAGCAGTCAGTCAGACCCCGCGAACACCGGGGAGCTGTTTTTT
TRBV20-1,TRBJ2-7,many,TRBD2,CSARPLLAGGQIEQYF,TGCAGTGCTAGGCCACTACTAGCGGGAGGGCAGATAGAGCAGTACTTC
TRBV24-1,TRBJ1-2,.,.,CATSDSSKGTIYGYTF,TGTGCCACCAGTGATTCCAGTAAGGGCACCATCTATGGCTACACCTTC
TRBV20-1,TRBJ1-1,.,.,CSARGGRIEAFF,TGCAGTGCTAGAGGGGGGCGGATTGAAGCTTTCTTT
TRBV29-1,TRBJ2-5,.,.,CSVEVETQYF,TGCAGCGTTGAGGTAGAGACCCAGTACTTC
TRBV12-3/TRBV12-4,TRBJ2-7,many,TRBD2,CASSLGGSIPEQYF,TGTGCCAGCAGTTTAGGCGGGAGTATCCCCGAGCAGTACTTC
TRBV29-1,TRBJ2-6,.,.,CSVEGTGLGANVLTF,TGCAGCGTTGAAGGGACGGGTCTGGGGGCCAACGTCCTGACTTTC
TRBV2,TRBJ2-7,few,.,CASSAGTTILEQYF,TGTGCCAGCAGTGCCGGGACCACAATCCTCGAGCAGTACTTC
TRBV5-1,TRBJ2-3,few,TRBD2,CASSLDGRVSDTQYF,TGCGCCAGCAGCTTGGACGGGAGGGTGTCGGATACGCAGTATTTT
TRBV4-3,TRBJ2-5,many,.,CASSQEGGAMFTQYF,TGCGCCAGCAGCCAAGAAGGAGGAGCAATGTTTACCCAGTACTTC
TRBV12-3/TRBV12-4,TRBJ1-6,.,TRBD1,CASSQTGNSPLHF,TGTGCCAGCAGTCAGACAGGGAATTCACCCCTCCACTTT
TRBV5-1,TRBJ1-5,many,TRBD1,CASSLGGGADQPQHF,TGCGCCAGCAGCTTGGGAGGGGGCGCGGATCAGCCCCAGCATTTT
TRBV11-2,TRBJ2-2,.,.,CASSVFRAGGAGELFF,TGTGCCAGCAGCGTATTCAGGGCCGGGGGCGCCGGGGAGCTGTTTTTT
TRBV6-5,TRBJ2-5,few,.,CASSYGQGYQETQYF,TGTGCCAGCAGTTACGGGCAAGGATACCAAGAGACCCAGTACTTC
TRBV20-1,TRBJ2-2,many,.,CSARDRTSTGELFF,TGCAGTGCTAGAGATCGGACCTCAACCGGGGAGCTGTTTTTT
TRBV19,TRBJ2-1,many,.,CASSILQGSLGSYNEQFF,TGTGCCAGTAGTATTCTTCAGGGGTCTCTAGGCTCCTACAATGAGCAGTTCTTC
TRBV11-2,TRBJ2-2,many,.,CASSLDLGTGELFF,TGTGCCAGCAGCTTAGATCTTGGGACCGGGGAGCTGTTTTTT
TRBV7-2,TRBJ1-2,.,.,CASSLTVNYGYTF,TGTGCCAGCAGCTTAACGGTTAACTATGGCTACACCTTC